The 31 T cell receptor beta chains below all came from one sample that was sequenced in a study of CD8+CD57+ T cells in acquired aplastic anemia. The template used for profiling TCR beta VDJ and CDR3 was genomic DNA. TCRdb redid the calling of the reads with MiXCR, one entry per CDR3 protein. The table has roughly 130,000 distinct CDR3 sequences, 48% seen once. Sequences were obtained from sorted CD4+, CD8+, or CD8+CD57+ T cells (not recorded which) from PBMCs. The receptors come from a human donor in good health, serving as a control.

V is TRBV15 and J is TRBJ2-5; tentative D call: TRBD2 (6 bases). The germline V and J ends were trimmed by 0 bases and 2 bases, with 7 bases remaining between them. Germline lookup yields CDR1 LNHNV and CDR2 YYDKDF (reference sequence). This CDR3 has 14 residues. The CDR3 loop reads CATSRDLAQETQYF. The CDR3 bases are TGTGCCACCAGCAGAGATCTAGCGCAAGAGACCCAGTACTTC.

The rearrangement uses TRBV29-1 and TRBJ2-7; D assignment may be TRBD1 or TRBD2 (5 bases each). Trimming cost V 4 bases and J 3 bases, with 16 bases left between them. The CDR3 is 14 amino acids. Germline V gene sequence: CDR1 SQVTM, CDR2 ANQGSEA. The CDR3 loop reads CSVAFYQGDYEQYF. CDR3 nucleotides: TGCAGCGTTGCCTTTTACCAGGGAGACTACGAGCAGTACTTC.

The chain uses TRBV24-1 and TRBJ2-1, with TRBD2 matching 9 bases. The CDR3 totals 15 residues. CDR1 is KGHDR and CDR2 is SFDVKD in the germline V gene. The J segment lost 8 bases and the V segment lost 6 bases, leaving 10 bases of the junction unmatched. This CDR3 reads CATSSPGLASYEQFF. CDR3 nucleotides: TGTGCCACCAGTTCTCCGGGACTAGCTAGCTATGAGCAGTTCTTC.

This rearrangement joins TRBV2 to TRBJ1-2; D ambiguous. In germline, CDR1 is SNHLY, CDR2 FYNNEI. The CDR3 loop spans 13 amino acids. V was pared by 4 bases and J by 7 bases, with 13 bases between. CDR3 nucleotide sequence: TGTGCCAGCAGTGCCGAGAGCGATAGTGGCTACACCTTC. This translates into CASSAESDSGYTF.

In the case of this clonotype: A much bigger clone sits one base away, suggesting this may be a read error. The V call is TRBV7-2, the J call TRBJ1-5; unclear D gene. The germline V gene has CDR1 SGHTA and CDR2 FQGNSA. The CDR3 spans 13 residues. Trimming pared 9 bases from V and 6 bases from J, leaving 15 bases between. DNA of the CDR3: TGTGCCAGTGGTATAGACGCGGGTCAGCCCCAGCATTTT. Translation gives CASGIDAGQPQHF.

For this clonotype: A read error may account for a junction end that differs from germline. This chain uses TRBV10-3 with TRBJ1-2; 10 positions agree with TRBD1. The CDR3 has 13 amino acids. Germline CDR1 and CDR2: ENHRY and SYGVKD. CDR3 in amino acids: CASRPLTGGVDSF. The DNA of the CDR3 is TGTGCCAGCAGACCCCTGACAGGGGGCGTTGATTCCTTC.

This clonotype was detected ten times or more. V and J are TRBV7-9 and TRBJ1-5; D gene unclear. The CDR3 has 12 residues. The germline V and J ends were trimmed by 6 bases and 10 bases, with 13 bases remaining between them. Per the germline V gene, CDR1 is SEHNR and CDR2 is FQNEAQ (reference sequence). CDR3 DNA sequence: TGTGCCAGCAGTTATCCCCCCATCCCCCAGCATTTT. The encoded protein is CASSYPPIPQHF.

This rearrangement joins TRBV24-1 to TRBJ2-2; D is perhaps TRBD1 (7 bases). There are 15 residues in the CDR3. Germline V CDR1 and CDR2: KGHDR, SFDVKD. The V and J ends lost 5 bases and 6 bases respectively, with 15 bases between them. CDR3 region: CATSVEGANAGELFF. The DNA for the CDR3 is TGTGCCACCAGTGTGGAGGGGGCGAATGCCGGGGAGCTGTTTTTT.

This sequence joins TRBV25-1 and TRBJ1-1; tentatively, D is TRBD1 (5 bases). The V end lost 4 bases, the J end lost 1 base, and 13 bases lay between the germline ends. Germline V gene lookup returns CDR1 MGHDK and CDR2 SYGVNS. The CDR3 extends over 15 amino acids. The CDR3 is CASSGQHFSNTEAFF. The CDR3 nucleotides are TGTGCCAGCAGTGGACAGCACTTTTCGAACACTGAAGCTTTCTTT.

This clonotype was found many times. The rearrangement joins TRBV20-1 to TRBJ1-4; no firm D call. Germline V gene data show CDR1 as DFQATT and CDR2 as SNEGSKA (reference sequence). The length of the CDR3 is 12 residues. V lost 5 bases to trimming and J lost 0 bases, with 4 bases between them. CDR3 in amino acids: CSALATNEKLFF. CDR3 nucleotide sequence: TGCAGTGCTCTCGCAACTAATGAAAAACTGTTTTTT.

This clonotype was recorded at least ten times. The J gene is TRBJ1-2, the V gene TRBV29-1; D gene uncertain. V was trimmed by 5 bases and J by 8 bases, leaving 12 bases between them. The germline V gene encodes CDR1 SQVTM and CDR2 ANQGSEA. The CDR3 totals 11 residues. DNA of the CDR3: TGCAGCGTTTTGACCCGTAGCGGCTACACCTTC. Residues: CSVLTRSGYTF. Full variable domain (missing parts from reference TRBV29-1 and TRBJ1-2): SAVISQKPSRDICQRGTSLTIQCQVDSQVTMMFWYRQQPGQSLTLIATANQGSEATYESGFVIDKFPISRPNLTFSTLTVSNMSPEDSSIYLCSVLTRSGYTFGSGTRLTVV.

The gene calls are TRBV29-1 and TRBJ1-6; D unclear. CDR1 and CDR2 (germline): SQVTM, ANQGSEA. The V end was cut by 5 bases, the J end by 2 bases, with 7 bases between. The CDR3 is 13 amino acids. CDR3 in DNA: TGCAGCGTTTCGAGCGCCTATAATTCACCCCTCCACTTT. Its protein product is CSVSSAYNSPLHF.

This clonotype appeared a single time. The V and J genes are TRBV7-9 and TRBJ1-5; D not resolved. The CDR3 extends over 13 amino acids. Trimming took off 5 bases at V and 5 bases at J, with 10 bases between the two ends. The germline gives CDR1 SEHNR, CDR2 FQNEAQ (reference sequence). The CDR3 bases are TGTGCCAGCAGCCAAAACAGAGATCAGCCCCAGCATTTT. This translates into CASSQNRDQPQHF.

By frequency in the sample, this clonotype is medium-sized. This chain joins TRBV15 and TRBJ2-3, with a possible D match to TRBD1 (6 bases). The length of the CDR3 is 15 residues. V was clipped by 1 base and J by 1 base, with 9 bases between them. From germline, CDR1 is LNHNV and CDR2 YYDKDF (reference sequence). This chain's CDR3 is CATSRVGQRTDTQYF. For the CDR3, the DNA is TGTGCCACCAGCAGAGTTGGACAGCGCACAGATACGCAGTATTTT.

This clonotype showed up many times. The chain carries TRBV20-1 and TRBJ2-3; 11 nucleotides match TRBD1. The CDR3 is 13 amino acids. Germline loops: CDR1 DFQATT, CDR2 SNEGSKA (reference sequence). CDR3 amino acids: CSPGTGGLDTQYF. CDR3 DNA: TGCAGCCCAGGGACAGGGGGGTTGGATACGCAGTATTTT.

This rearrangement joins TRBV4-3 to TRBJ1-2; 11 bases align to TRBD1. The CDR3 covers 15 residues. The germline V gene has CDR1 LGHNA and CDR2 YSLEER. V was clipped by 2 bases and J by 6 bases; unmatched bases: 5. The chain's CDR3 is CASSQIPDRGHGYTF. CDR3 sequence (DNA): TGCGCCAGCAGCCAAATCCCGGACAGGGGGCATGGCTACACCTTC.

The chain couples TRBV6-5 to TRBJ1-1; 7 nucleotides align to TRBD1. V lost 0 bases to trimming and J lost 6 bases; unmatched junction nucleotides: 19. This CDR3 is 19 amino acids long. The V gene's germline CDR1 is MNHEY and CDR2 SVGAGI. The CDR3 region has the DNA TGTGCCAGCAGTTACTCGGCCCGCACTAGGGGGCGCATTGGGGCTGAAGCTTTCTTT. Amino acids: CASSYSARTRGRIGAEAFF.

This clonotype was seen ten or more times. The chain carries TRBV11-1 and TRBJ1-2; D is ambiguous. Germline-derived CDR1 and CDR2 are SGHAT and FQDESV (reference sequence). The CDR3 is 14 residues long. V lost 5 bases to trimming and J lost 5 bases, with 15 bases between them. This CDR3 is CASSDRVPAYGYTF. The DNA for the CDR3 is TGTGCCAGCAGCGACCGGGTTCCCGCTTATGGCTACACCTTC.

The rearrangement uses TRBV20-1 and TRBJ1-1; no clear D gene. The CDR3 is made up of 14 amino acids. Germline V gives CDR1 DFQATT, CDR2 SNEGSKA (reference sequence). V shed 0 bases and J shed 1 base, with 9 bases lying between them. CDR3 protein: CSAREGRGNTEAFF. The DNA of the CDR3 is TGCAGTGCTAGAGAGGGGAGAGGGAACACTGAAGCTTTCTTT.

This clonotype has a count of ten or more. The chain combines TRBV7-3 with TRBJ1-6, with unresolved D. The CDR3 has 14 residues. The V end lost 2 bases, the J end lost 8 bases, and 10 bases lay between the germline ends. Germline V gene sequence: CDR1 SGHTA, CDR2 FQGTGA. CDR3 residues: CASSLRGFDSPLHF. The CDR3 coding sequence is TGTGCCAGCAGCTTACGAGGGTTTGATTCACCCCTCCACTTT. The variable domain in full, with the rest retrieved from reference TRBV7-3 and TRBJ1-6, is GAGVSQTPSNKVTEKGKYVELRCDPISGHTALYWYRQSLGQGPEFLIYFQGTGAADDSGLPNDRFFAVRPEGSVSTLKIQRTERGDSAVYLCASSLRGFDSPLHFGNGTRLTVT.

At least ten counts were recorded for this clonotype. V and J are TRBV20-1 and TRBJ2-3; 8 bases are shared with TRBD1. The CDR3 sequence is 14 residues long. With 3 bases clipped from V and 10 bases from J, the junction kept 12 bases outside the gene matches. Germline V CDR1 and CDR2: DFQATT, SNEGSKA (reference sequence). This CDR3 reads CSARHRTGFNPQYF. The CDR3 DNA follows: TGCAGTGCTAGGCACAGGACAGGGTTTAACCCGCAGTATTTT.

This rearrangement joins TRBV2 to TRBJ2-7; D remains ambiguous. V was cut by 2 bases and J by 2 bases, with 7 bases left in between. There are 13 residues in the CDR3. Germline V gives CDR1 SNHLY, CDR2 FYNNEI. CDR3 DNA: TGTGCCAGCAGTGAACGGCAGACCTACGAGCAGTACTTC. Its translation: CASSERQTYEQYF.

This clonotype was counted many times. This chain uses TRBV4-2 with TRBJ2-6; D is unresolved. V lost 8 bases and J lost 2, with 10 bases in between. The CDR3 is 14 residues long. The germline V gene encodes CDR1 LGHNA and CDR2 YNFKEQ. DNA for the CDR3: TGTGCCAGCCGGCAGTCCACTGGGGCCAACGTCCTGACTTTC. This gives the protein CASRQSTGANVLTF.

This clonotype was detected many times. The J gene is TRBJ1-2, the V gene TRBV12-5; no clear D. V was pared by 6 bases and J by 2 bases, with 7 bases between. The germline V gene has CDR1 LGHNT and CDR2 FRNRAP. The length of the CDR3 is 12 residues. DNA for the CDR3: TGTGCTAGTGGACTTCAGAACTATGGCTACACCTTC. Translation: CASGLQNYGYTF. Full variable domain (outside the CDR3, taken from reference TRBV12-5 and TRBJ1-2): DARVTQTPRHKVTEMGQEVTMRCQPILGHNTVFWYRQTMMQGLELLAYFRNRAPLDDSGMPKDRFSAEMPDATLATLKIQPSEPRDSAVYFCASGLQNYGYTFGSGTRLTVV.

Many counts were recorded for this clonotype. This chain links TRBV6-1 with TRBJ2-1; TRBD2 might be the D (6 bases). Germline values: CDR1 MNHNS, CDR2 SASEGT. The CDR3 covers 15 residues. The V gene lost 6 bases and the J gene lost 10 bases, with 22 bases spanning the gap. CDR3 nucleotides: TGTGCCAGCAGGCGGGACTTTGGACCAATTAGCGAGCAGTTCTTC. As protein: CASRRDFGPISEQFF.

The rearrangement links TRBV10-1 to TRBJ1-1, with a possible D match to TRBD1 (6 bases). Trimming cost V 2 bases and J 6 bases, with 10 bases left between them. The CDR3 contains 13 residues. Germline V lookup: CDR1 WNHNN, CDR2 SYGVQD (reference sequence). CDR3 amino acids: CASSERQGPEAFF. The CDR3, as DNA: TGCGCCAGCAGTGAGAGGCAGGGGCCTGAAGCTTTCTTT.

This chain links TRBV20-1 with TRBJ2-1; 7 positions match TRBD2. The CDR3 has 12 residues. CDR1 is DFQATT, CDR2 SNEGSKA, per germline (reference sequence). Trimming took 0 bases from V and 8 from J; bases not matched to a gene: 1. The CDR3 protein is CSARDSGHEQFF. DNA for the CDR3: TGCAGTGCTAGAGATAGCGGGCATGAGCAGTTCTTC.

This clonotype was found many times. The rearrangement joins TRBV6-5 to TRBJ2-2; D not certain. V was pared by 7 bases and J by 4 bases, with 10 bases between. The CDR3 consists of 13 residues. Germline V gene lookup returns CDR1 MNHEY and CDR2 SVGAGI. CDR3 region: CASNRYSTGELFF. CDR3 DNA: TGTGCCAGCAATCGTTACTCCACCGGGGAGCTGTTTTTT.

The chain carries TRBV29-1 and TRBJ2-5; TRBD1 matches at 9 bases. Near its end, the DNA agrees better with TRBJ2-7, so the J call may be wrong. The CDR3 length is 13 residues. Germline values: CDR1 SQVTM, CDR2 ANQGSEA. The CDR3, as DNA: TGCAGCGTTGGGACAGGGGTTGGGAACGAGCAGTACTTC. Translating it yields CSVGTGVGNEQYF.

This clonotype was found many times. V is TRBV9 and J is TRBJ1-6; tentatively, D is TRBD1 (6 bases). The germline V and J ends were trimmed by 3 bases and 10 bases, with 17 bases remaining between them. The CDR3 covers 15 residues. Per germline, CDR1 SGDLS and CDR2 YYNGEE. CDR3 bases: TGTGCCAGCAGCGGACGAAGGGGGGCAGAATCACCCCTCCACTTT. This gives the protein CASSGRRGAESPLHF.

This clonotype was counted at least ten times. J is TRBJ2-2 and V is TRBV19; 10 nucleotides match TRBD1. The CDR3 length is 20 residues. Trimming cost V 7 bases and J 4 bases; bases outside gene matches: 21. The germline V gene has CDR1 LNHDA and CDR2 SQIVND (reference sequence). The CDR3: CASKGTRGQGVEYRTGELFF. The CDR3 DNA sequence: TGTGCCAGTAAGGGAACCCGAGGACAGGGGGTGGAATATCGCACCGGGGAGCTGTTTTTT.